This paragraph covers one T cell receptor (beta chain) sequence. As for time point: pretreatment peripheral blood. All patients handed over anywhere from 1 to 8 samples, pretreatment and on-treatment. These data belong to a study of PD-L1 blockade in urothelial cancer. Across the study: Researchers found blood samples held a median of roughly 140,000 T cells.

The CDR3 runs 15 residues. With 0 bases clipped from V and 9 bases from J, the junction kept 8 bases outside the gene matches. Germline-derived CDR1 and CDR2 are SGHAT and FQNNGV. Spiking each PCR with synthetic TCR analog templates was performed. Assay: immunoSEQ multiplex PCR; the TCRdb copy retains only in-frame clones and omits some. The top ten hold 1.5% to 2% of the sample, which has 90,000 or so clones, around 90% seen once. This chain joins TRBV11-2 and TRBJ2-1; 7 bases map to TRBD2. Material: PBMCs, obtained around atezolizumab (anti-PD-L1) treatment. The sequence came from a man in his fifties or sixties with urothelial cancer. CDR3 sequence reads: CASSLDLAGETEQFF. CDR3 nucleotide sequence: TGTGCCAGCAGCTTAGACCTGGCGGGAGAGACTGAGCAGTTCTTC.